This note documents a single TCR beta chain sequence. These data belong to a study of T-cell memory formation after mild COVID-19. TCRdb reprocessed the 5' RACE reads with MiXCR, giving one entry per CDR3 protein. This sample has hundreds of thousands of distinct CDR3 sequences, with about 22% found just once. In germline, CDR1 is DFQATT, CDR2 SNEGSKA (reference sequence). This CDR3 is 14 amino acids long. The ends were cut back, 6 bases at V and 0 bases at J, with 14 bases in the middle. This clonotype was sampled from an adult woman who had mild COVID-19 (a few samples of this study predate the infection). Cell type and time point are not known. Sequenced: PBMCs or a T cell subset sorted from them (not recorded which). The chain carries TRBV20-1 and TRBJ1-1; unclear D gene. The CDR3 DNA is TGCAGTGCCTCAGGTGGTTTAATGAACACTGAAGCTTTCTTT. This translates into CSASGGLMNTEAFF.